These 20 T cell receptor beta chains originate from one sample sequenced in a study of blood T cell repertoires in COVID-19. Sequencing used immunoSEQ multiplex PCR; TCRdb keeps in-frame clones, though not all of them. The top ten clones hold around 2.1% of a sample with over 250,000 clones, about nine tenths of them seen once. The sequencing input was peripheral blood. The receptor source for this set is a man over 45 with acute or convalescent COVID-19.

As regards this clone: One end of the junction does not line up with germline, which may come from a read error. The chain carries TRBV24-1 and TRBJ2-3; TRBD1 matches 7 bases. Germline CDR1 and CDR2: KGHDR and SFDVKD. CDR3 length: 15 residues. Here the CDR3 reads CATSDLRQGTGTQYF. The CDR3 DNA follows: TGTGCCACCAGTGATTTGCGACAGGGAACAGGTACGCAGTATTTT.

This clone was observed a few times. J is TRBJ1-5 and V is TRBV6-5; 7 positions match TRBD1. CDR1 is MNHEY and CDR2 is SVGAGI in the germline V gene. V was clipped by 3 bases and J by 5 bases; unmatched bases: 1. The CDR3 has 13 amino acids. The CDR3 reads CASSYDRDQPQHF. The CDR3 DNA follows: TGTGCCAGCAGTTATGACAGGGATCAGCCCCAGCATTTT.

The chain is built from TRBV6-5 and TRBJ1-6, with D hard to call. The CDR3 loop spans 15 amino acids. V was pared by 7 bases and J by 7 bases, with 17 bases between. CDR1 MNHEY and CDR2 SVGAGI come from the germline V gene. CDR3: CASTRGPIGNSPLHF. CDR3 coding DNA: TGTGCCAGCACCCGAGGGCCAATTGGAAATTCACCCCTCCACTTT.

Here the CDR3 reads CASSLFYGATPNYGYTF. The CDR3 DNA sequence: TGTGCCAGCAGCTTGTTTTATGGAGCAACCCCTAACTATGGCTACACCTTC. The gene calls are TRBV5-5 and TRBJ1-2; D remains unclear. The CDR3 contains 17 residues. Germline V lookup: CDR1 SGHKS, CDR2 YYEKEE (reference sequence). The V end was cut by 1 base, the J end by 0 bases, with 16 bases between.

The genes are TRBV27 and TRBJ2-7, with TRBD1 matching over 9 bases. With V trimmed by 4 bases and J by 5 bases, 9 bases remained unmatched. This CDR3 has 15 residues. The V gene's germline CDR1 is MNHEY and CDR2 SMNVEV (reference sequence). CDR3 sequence reads: CASSSPGQGNHEQYF. CDR3 sequence (DNA): TGTGCCAGCAGTTCCCCGGGACAGGGTAACCACGAGCAGTACTTC.

The chain recombines TRBV10-3 with TRBJ2-4, with a possible D match to TRBD1 (6 bases). Per the germline V gene, CDR1 is ENHRY and CDR2 is SYGVKD. The V end was cut by 5 bases, the J end by 0 bases, with 11 bases between. CDR3 length equals 15 residues. The CDR3, as DNA: TGTGCCATCAGTAACTCACAGGGAGCCAAAAACATTCAGTACTTC. This gives the protein CAISNSQGAKNIQYF.

The rearrangement links TRBV9 to TRBJ1-3; maybe TRBD1 (5 bases). This CDR3 has 16 residues. The V end was cut by 0 bases, the J end by 4 bases, with 14 bases between. CDR1 SGDLS and CDR2 YYNGEE come from the germline V gene. The CDR3, as DNA: TGTGCCAGCAGCGTAGTGGGGGGTAGTATGGGAAACACCATATATTTT. This gives the protein CASSVVGGSMGNTIYF. The whole variable domain, filled in from reference TRBV9 and TRBJ1-3, reads DSGVTQTPKHLITATGQRVTLRCSPRSGDLSVYWYQQSLDQGLQFLIQYYNGEERAKGNILERFSAQQFPDLHSELNLSSLELGDSALYFCASSVVGGSMGNTIYFGEGSWLTVV.

The chain recombines TRBV5-1 with TRBJ2-5, with 7 bases fitting TRBD2. The CDR3 is 14 residues long. Germline trimming cut 4 bases from V and 4 bases from J; bases unmatched to any gene: 7. The germline gives CDR1 SGHRS, CDR2 YFSETQ. The CDR3 DNA is TGCGCCAGCAGCCCCCAGCGGGGATCAGAGACCCAGTACTTC. Encoded protein: CASSPQRGSETQYF. The full variable domain, rest sourced from reference TRBV5-1 and TRBJ2-5, is KAGVTQTPRYLIKTRGQQVTLSCSPISGHRSVSWYQQTPGQGLQFLFEYFSETQRNKGNFPGRFSGRQFSNSRSEMNVSTLELGDSALYLCASSPQRGSETQYFGPGTRLLVL.

This rearrangement joins TRBV6-5 to TRBJ2-2; TRBD1 is a possible D gene (6 bases). Looked up from germline, CDR1 is MNHEY and CDR2 is SVGAGI. The germline V and J ends were trimmed by 6 bases and 5 bases, with 13 bases remaining between them. The CDR3 runs 14 residues. The CDR3 sequence: CASSSGVSTGELFF. The DNA of the CDR3 is TGTGCCAGCAGCTCAGGGGTTTCTACCGGGGAGCTGTTTTTT.

The J gene is TRBJ2-2, the V gene TRBV7-6; D is possibly TRBD1 (6 bases). Trimming took 1 base from V and 3 from J, leaving 15 bases between them. CDR1 is SGHVS and CDR2 is FNYEAQ in the germline V gene. The CDR3 covers 17 residues. CDR3 amino acids: CASSLVGGPYDTGELFF. CDR3 nucleotide sequence: TGTGCCAGCAGCTTAGTTGGGGGCCCTTATGACACCGGGGAGCTGTTTTTT.

The chain employs TRBV7-8 and TRBJ2-7, with 7 nucleotides matching TRBD1. CDR1 and CDR2 from the germline V gene are SGHVS and FQNEAQ. The CDR3 has 14 amino acids. J lost 6 bases, V lost 1 base, and 6 bases had no gene match. The CDR3, as DNA: TGTGCCAGCAGCTTAGGCAGGGGGTCCATCGAGCAGTACTTC. This codes for CASSLGRGSIEQYF.

Note on this clone: Relative to the germline gene, one junction end is altered; a read error may explain this. CDR3 residues: CASSRNLEGGELFF. The CDR3 nucleotides are TGTGCTAGCAGCCGGAACCTTGAGGGCGGGGAGCTGTTTTTT. The chain joins TRBV7-7 to TRBJ2-2; D is perhaps TRBD2 (5 bases). CDR1 and CDR2 from the germline V gene are SSHAT and FNYEAQ (reference sequence). The CDR3 is 14 amino acids.

This chain links TRBV30 with TRBJ2-1; weak D call: TRBD2 (5 bases). V lost 8 bases and J 8 bases, leaving 16 bases between the germline ends. Germline loops: CDR1 GTSNPN, CDR2 SVGIG (reference sequence). The CDR3 has 12 residues. In DNA form, the CDR3 reads TGTGCCGGAAGAGGGAATCGCGATGAGCAGTTCTTC. This translates into CAGRGNRDEQFF.

The chain carries TRBV30 and TRBJ2-2; 10 nucleotides agree with TRBD2. The CDR3 has 15 amino acids. V shed 0 bases and J 6 bases; nucleotides not matched to a gene: 4. CDR1 and CDR2 (germline): GTSNPN, SVGIG (reference sequence). CDR3 DNA sequence: TGTGCCTGGAGTGTAGCGGGGGGGTTTTCCGGGGAGCTGTTTTTT. It specifies CAWSVAGGFSGELFF.

The chain carries TRBV6-1 and TRBJ1-5; the match to TRBD1 covers 11 bases. Germline CDR1 is MNHNS and CDR2 is SASEGT. Trimming removed 4 bases from V and 0 bases from J; junction bases left unmatched: 14. This CDR3 region has 20 residues. CDR3 in amino acids: CASSAILPGQGVYSNQPQHF. Here the CDR3 DNA reads TGTGCCAGCAGTGCAATCCTACCGGGACAGGGGGTTTATAGCAATCAGCCCCAGCATTTT.

The genes are TRBV11-3 and TRBJ2-1, with D unresolved. Germline V gene lookup returns CDR1 SGHNT and CDR2 YENEEA. V was trimmed by 4 bases and J by 5 bases, leaving 6 bases between them. The CDR3 is 12 residues long. The CDR3 nucleotides read TGTGCCAGCAGCTCTTCAGACAATGAGCAGTTCTTC. Its translation: CASSSSDNEQFF.

The chain joins TRBV9 to TRBJ2-3; D possibly corresponds to TRBD2 (5 bases). This CDR3 has 16 amino acids. Germline CDR1 reads SGDLS; CDR2 reads YYNGEE. The V and J ends lost 0 bases and 1 base respectively, with 12 bases between them. CDR3 sequence: CASSVDGVGGTDTQYF. As DNA, the CDR3 is TGTGCCAGCAGCGTAGACGGCGTCGGGGGCACAGATACGCAGTATTTT.

The chain uses TRBV18 and TRBJ2-5; possibly TRBD2 for D (5 bases). V was pared by 6 bases and J by 4 bases, with 6 bases between. The CDR3 runs 11 residues. The germline CDR1 and CDR2 sequences are KGHSH and LQKENI. CDR3 coding DNA: TGTGCCAGCTCGCGGGCAGAGACCCAGTACTTC. This translates into CASSRAETQYF.

The rearrangement joins TRBV25-1 to TRBJ2-2; D ambiguous. The CDR3 extends over 14 amino acids. Per germline, CDR1 MGHDK and CDR2 SYGVNS. Between the trimmed V and J ends, which lost 3 bases and 4 bases, there was a span of 9 bases. The CDR3 sequence is CASSDLTSTGELFF. CDR3 in DNA: TGTGCCAGCAGTGATCTGACAAGCACCGGGGAGCTGTTTTTT. Filled out from reference TRBV25-1 and TRBJ2-2, the complete variable domain reads EADIYQTPRYLVIGTGKKITLECSQTMGHDKMYWYQQDPGMELHLIHYSYGVNSTEKGDLSSESTVSRIRTEHFPLTLESARPSHTSQYLCASSDLTSTGELFFGEGSRLTVL.

The chain links TRBV6-5 to TRBJ1-1; D gene unclear. Germline V CDR1 and CDR2: MNHEY, SVGAGI. This CDR3 has 15 residues. V lost 10 bases to trimming and J lost 1 base, with 19 bases between them. The CDR3 DNA follows: TGTGCCACAGCCAGATTGGTCTCAGGGAACACTGAAGCTTTCTTT. It encodes CATARLVSGNTEAFF.